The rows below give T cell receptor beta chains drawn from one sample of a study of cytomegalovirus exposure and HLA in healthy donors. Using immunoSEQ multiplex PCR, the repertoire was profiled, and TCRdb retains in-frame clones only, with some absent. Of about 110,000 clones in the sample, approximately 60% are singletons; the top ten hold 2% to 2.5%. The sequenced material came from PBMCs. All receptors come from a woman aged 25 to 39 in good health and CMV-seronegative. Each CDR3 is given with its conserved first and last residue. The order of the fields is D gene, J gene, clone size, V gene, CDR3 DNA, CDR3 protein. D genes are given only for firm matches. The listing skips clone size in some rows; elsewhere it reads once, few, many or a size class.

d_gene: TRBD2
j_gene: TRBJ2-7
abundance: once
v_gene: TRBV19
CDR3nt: TGTGCCAGTAGCAAAGGAGTGGCTAGCGGACCCTACGAGCAGTACTTC
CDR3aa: CASSKGVASGPYEQYF

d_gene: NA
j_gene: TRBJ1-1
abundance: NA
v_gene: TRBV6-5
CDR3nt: TGTGCCAGCCATTCGAGCGGGGTGGGAACTGAAGCTTTCTTT
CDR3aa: CASHSSGVGTEAFF

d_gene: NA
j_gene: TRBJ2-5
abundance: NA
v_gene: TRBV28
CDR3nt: TGTGCCAGCAGTTCCTTGAGGGAGACCCAGTACTTC
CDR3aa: CASSSLRETQYF

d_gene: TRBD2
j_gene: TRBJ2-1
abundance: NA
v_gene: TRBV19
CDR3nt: TGTGCCAGTAGTATATGGGAACCGGGACTAGCGGGAGGGACGCACAATGAGCAGTTCTTC
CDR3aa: CASSIWEPGLAGGTHNEQFF

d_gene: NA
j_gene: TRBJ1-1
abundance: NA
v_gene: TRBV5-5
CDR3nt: TGTGCCAGCCAGAGGTTGGGAGAAGATGAAGCTTTCTTT
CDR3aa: CASQRLGEDEAFF

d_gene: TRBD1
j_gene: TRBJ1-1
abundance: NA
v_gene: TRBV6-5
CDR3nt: TGTGCCAGCAGACTGACAGGGGGGTACACTGAAGCTTTCTTT
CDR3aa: CASRLTGGYTEAFF

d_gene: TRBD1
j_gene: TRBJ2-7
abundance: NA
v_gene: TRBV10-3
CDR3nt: TGTGCCATCAGTCCGGGACAGAACTACGAGCAGTACTTC
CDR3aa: CAISPGQNYEQYF

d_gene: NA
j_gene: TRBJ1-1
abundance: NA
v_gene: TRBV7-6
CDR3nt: TGTGCCAGCAGCCCCTTAATCTCTGAAGCTTTCTTT
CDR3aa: CASSPLISEAFF

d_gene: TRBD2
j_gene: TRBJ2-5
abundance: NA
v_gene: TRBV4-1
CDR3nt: TGCGCCAGCAGCCAACAAGGACTAGCGGGAGATGAGACCCAGTACTTC
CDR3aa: CASSQQGLAGDETQYF

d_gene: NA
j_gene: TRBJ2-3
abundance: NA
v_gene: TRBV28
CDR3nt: TGTGCCAGCAGTCCCCAAAGCACAGATACGCAGTATTTT
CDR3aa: CASSPQSTDTQYF

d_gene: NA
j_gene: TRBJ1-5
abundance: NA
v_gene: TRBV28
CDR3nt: TGTGCCAGCAGTTTTGCCAGTAGCAATCAGCCCCAGCATTTT
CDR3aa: CASSFASSNQPQHF

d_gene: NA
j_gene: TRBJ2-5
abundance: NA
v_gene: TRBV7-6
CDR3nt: TGTGCCAGCAGCTCTCTAGTACGAGAGACCCAGTACTTC
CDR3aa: CASSSLVRETQYF

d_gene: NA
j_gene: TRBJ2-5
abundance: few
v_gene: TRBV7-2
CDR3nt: TGTGCCAGCAGCTTAGGGGTGGGGGGCCAAGAGACCCAGTACTTC
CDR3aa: CASSLGVGGQETQYF

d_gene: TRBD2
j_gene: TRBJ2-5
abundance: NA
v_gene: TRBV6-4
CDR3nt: TGTGCCAGCAGTGACCCCCGGGGACTAGCGGGAGAAACCCTCCAAGAGACCCAGTACTTC
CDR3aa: CASSDPRGLAGETLQETQYF

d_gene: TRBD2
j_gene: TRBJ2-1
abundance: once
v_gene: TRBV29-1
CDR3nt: TGCAGCGCTAGGGGACTAGCGGAGTCAAATGAGCAGTTCTTC
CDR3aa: CSARGLAESNEQFF

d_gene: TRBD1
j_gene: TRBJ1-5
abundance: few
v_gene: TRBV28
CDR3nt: TGTGCCAGCAGTTTGACAGGGGGGAGCAATCAGCCCCAGCATTTT
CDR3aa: CASSLTGGSNQPQHF

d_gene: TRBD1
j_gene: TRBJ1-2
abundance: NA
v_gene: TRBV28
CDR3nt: TGTGCCAGCAGTATTCCCTCCCAGGGGGCGAGTGGCTACACCTTC
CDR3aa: CASSIPSQGASGYTF

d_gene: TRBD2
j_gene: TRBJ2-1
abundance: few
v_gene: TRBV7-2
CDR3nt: TGTGCCAGCAGCCCCCGGGGTAGCGGGAGAGGGGAGCAGTTCTTC
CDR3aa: CASSPRGSGRGEQFF

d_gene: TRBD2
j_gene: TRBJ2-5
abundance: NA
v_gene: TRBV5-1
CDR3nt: TGCGCCAGCAGCCCGGGGACTAGCGGGGGCGGGGAGACCCAGTACTTC
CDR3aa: CASSPGTSGGGETQYF

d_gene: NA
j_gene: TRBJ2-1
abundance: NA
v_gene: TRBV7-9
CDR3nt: TGTGCCAGCAGTCAGGGATCTTACAATGAGCAGTTCTTC
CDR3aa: CASSQGSYNEQFF

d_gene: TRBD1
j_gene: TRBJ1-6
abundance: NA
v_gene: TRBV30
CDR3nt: TGTGCCTGGACCGGGACAGTTAATTCCCCCCTCCACTTT
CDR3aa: CAWTGTVNSPLHF

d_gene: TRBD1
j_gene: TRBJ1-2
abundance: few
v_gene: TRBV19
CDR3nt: TGTGCCAGTAGGACAGGGTTGGATTTCGATGGCTACACCTTC
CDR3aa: CASRTGLDFDGYTF

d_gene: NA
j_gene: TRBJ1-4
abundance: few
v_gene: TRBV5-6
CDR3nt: TGTGCCAGCAGCTTGATCGAAAGCACTAATGAAAAACTGTTTTTT
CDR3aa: CASSLIESTNEKLFF

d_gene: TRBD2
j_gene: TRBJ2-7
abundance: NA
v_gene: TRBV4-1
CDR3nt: TGCGCCAGCAGCCAAGAAGGGACCTATAGCGGGGAGATCTACGAGCAGTACTTC
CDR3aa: CASSQEGTYSGEIYEQYF

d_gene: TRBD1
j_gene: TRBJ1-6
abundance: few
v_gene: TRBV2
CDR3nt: TGTGCCAGCAGTTCCGACAGGGAATCACCCCTCCACTTT
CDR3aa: CASSSDRESPLHF

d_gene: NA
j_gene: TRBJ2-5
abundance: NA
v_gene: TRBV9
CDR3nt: TGTGCCAGCAGCGTAGGGACAAAAGAGACCCAGTACTTC
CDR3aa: CASSVGTKETQYF

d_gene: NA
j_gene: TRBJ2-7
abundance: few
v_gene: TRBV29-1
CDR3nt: TGCAGCGTTCTCGGGGACTCCTACGAGCAGTACTTC
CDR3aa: CSVLGDSYEQYF

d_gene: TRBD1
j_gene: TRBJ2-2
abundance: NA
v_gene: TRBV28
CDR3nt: TGTGCCAGCATTCCTACAGGGGGTATCACCGGGGAGCTGTTTTTT
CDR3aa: CASIPTGGITGELFF

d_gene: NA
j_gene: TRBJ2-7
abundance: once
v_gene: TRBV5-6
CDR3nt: TGTGCCAGCAGCTTGACCACAGGGGAGCAGTACTTC
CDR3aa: CASSLTTGEQYF

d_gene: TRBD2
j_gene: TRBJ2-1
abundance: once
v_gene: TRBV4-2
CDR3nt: TGTGCCAGCAGCCAAGCTAGCGGGGGCACCCCCTACAATGAGCAGTTCTTC
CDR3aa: CASSQASGGTPYNEQFF

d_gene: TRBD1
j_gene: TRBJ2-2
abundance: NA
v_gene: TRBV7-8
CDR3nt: TGTGCCAGCAGCCTCACCACCGGACAGGGCGAAAGCGCCGGGGAGCTGTTTTTT
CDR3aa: CASSLTTGQGESAGELFF

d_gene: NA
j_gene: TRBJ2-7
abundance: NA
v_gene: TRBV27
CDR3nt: TGTGCCAGCAGTTTAGGCAGGAGGTACGAGCAGTACTTC
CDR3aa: CASSLGRRYEQYF

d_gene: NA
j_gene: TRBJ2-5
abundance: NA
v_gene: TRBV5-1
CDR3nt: TGCGCCAGCAGCCTTAGGAAAGACGGGAGCTCTTGGACCCAGTACTTC
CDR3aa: CASSLRKDGSSWTQYF

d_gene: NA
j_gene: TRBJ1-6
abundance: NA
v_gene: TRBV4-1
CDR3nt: TGCGCCAGCAGCCGCGAGGGACCCCTCCACTTT
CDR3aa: CASSREGPLHF

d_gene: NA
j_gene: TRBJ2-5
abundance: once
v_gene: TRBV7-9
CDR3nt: TGTGCCAGCAGCCCATTGTTCTATCAAGAGACCCAGTACTTC
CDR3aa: CASSPLFYQETQYF

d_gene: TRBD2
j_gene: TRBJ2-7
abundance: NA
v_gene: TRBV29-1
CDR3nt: TGCAGCGTACTAGCGGGAGGATCCTTCTACGAGCAGTACTTC
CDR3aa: CSVLAGGSFYEQYF

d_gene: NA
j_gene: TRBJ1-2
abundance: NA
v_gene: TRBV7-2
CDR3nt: TGTGCCAGCAGCTCAGGAGGGTCTAACTATGGCTACACCTTC
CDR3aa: CASSSGGSNYGYTF